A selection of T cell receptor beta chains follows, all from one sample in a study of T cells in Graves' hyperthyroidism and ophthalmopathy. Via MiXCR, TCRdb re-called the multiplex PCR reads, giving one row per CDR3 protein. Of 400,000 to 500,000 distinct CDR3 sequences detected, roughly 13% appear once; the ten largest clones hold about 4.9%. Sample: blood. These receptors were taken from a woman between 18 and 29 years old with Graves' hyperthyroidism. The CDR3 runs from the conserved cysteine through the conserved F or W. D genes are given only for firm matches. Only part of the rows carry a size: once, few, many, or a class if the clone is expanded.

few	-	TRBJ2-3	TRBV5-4	CASSLVLLGDQDTQYF	TGTGCCAGCAGCTTGGTTCTACTAGGGGACCAAGATACGCAGTATTTT
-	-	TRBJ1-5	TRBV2	CASSGFEGSNQPQHF	TGTGCCAGCAGTGGTTTTGAGGGGAGCAATCAGCCCCAGCATTTT
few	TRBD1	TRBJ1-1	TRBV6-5	CASSSVQGAFTEAFF	TGTGCCAGCAGTTCCGTACAGGGGGCTTTCACTGAAGCTTTCTTT
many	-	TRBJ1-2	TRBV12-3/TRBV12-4	CASSKTSYGYTF	TGTGCCAGCAGTAAAACTAGCTATGGCTACACCTTC
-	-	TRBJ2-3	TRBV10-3	CAISGRIGGVPTTDTQYF	TGTGCCATCAGCGGGCGGATAGGCGGGGTACCGACCACAGATACGCAGTATTTT
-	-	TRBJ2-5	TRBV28	CASSTQGGLETQYF	TGTGCCAGCTCAACCCAGGGTGGCCTTGAGACCCAGTACTTC
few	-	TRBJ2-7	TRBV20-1	CSARAQYEQYF	TGCAGTGCTAGAGCCCAATACGAGCAGTACTTC
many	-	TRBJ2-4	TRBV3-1	CASSQDRVGNIQYF	TGTGCCAGCAGCCAAGACAGGGTAGGAAACATTCAGTACTTC
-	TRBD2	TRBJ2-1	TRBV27	CASSPTSGRAYEQFF	TGTGCCAGCAGTCCTACTAGCGGGAGGGCTTATGAGCAGTTCTTC
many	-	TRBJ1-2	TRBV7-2	CASSRTTGPGGYTF	TGTGCCAGCAGTCGAACGACAGGCCCCGGGGGCTACACCTTC
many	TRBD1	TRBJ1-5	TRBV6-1	CASTGQVANQPQHF	TGTGCCAGCACTGGACAGGTCGCAAATCAGCCCCAGCATTTT
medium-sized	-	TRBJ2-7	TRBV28	CASTRLGRISYEQYF	TGTGCCAGCACCCGTTTGGGCAGGATCTCCTACGAGCAGTACTTC
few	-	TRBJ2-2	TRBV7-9	CASSHPPSFTGELFF	TGTGCCAGCAGCCACCCCCCTAGTTTCACCGGGGAGCTGTTTTTT
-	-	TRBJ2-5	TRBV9	CASSSSSDGETQYF	TGTGCCAGCAGCTCCTCCAGCGACGGAGAGACCCAGTACTTC
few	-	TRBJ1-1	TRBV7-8	CASSGLGRWNTEAFF	TGTGCCAGCAGCGGCCTCGGACGTTGGAACACTGAAGCTTTCTTT
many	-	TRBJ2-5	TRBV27	CASGGFWGSQETQYF	TGTGCCAGCGGGGGATTTTGGGGGTCCCAAGAGACCCAGTACTTC
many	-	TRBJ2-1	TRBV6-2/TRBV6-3	CASSYHSGGNEQFF	TGTGCCAGCAGTTACCACTCCGGCGGCAATGAGCAGTTCTTC
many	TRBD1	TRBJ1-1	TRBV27	CATSPYRGINTEAFF	TGTGCCACCTCACCATACAGGGGAATCAACACTGAAGCTTTCTTT
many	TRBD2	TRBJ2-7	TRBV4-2	CASSQDVAGGGGNYEQYF	TGTGCCAGCAGCCAAGATGTTGCCGGAGGCGGGGGAAACTACGAGCAGTACTTC
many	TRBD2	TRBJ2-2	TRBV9	CASSVDLAASPGELFF	TGTGCCAGCAGCGTAGACCTAGCGGCTTCCCCCGGGGAGCTGTTTTTT
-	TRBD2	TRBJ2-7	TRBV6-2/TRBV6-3	CASSHPSSGSYEQYF	TGTGCCAGCAGCCATCCCTCTAGCGGATCCTACGAGCAGTACTTC
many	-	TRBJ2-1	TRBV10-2	CASSHTGYNEQFF	TGCGCCAGCAGTCATACGGGGTACAATGAGCAGTTCTTC
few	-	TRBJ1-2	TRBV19	CASGWNYGYTF	TGTGCCAGTGGATGGAACTATGGCTACACCTTC
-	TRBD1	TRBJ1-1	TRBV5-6	CASSSIQGTEAFF	TGTGCCAGCAGCAGTATACAGGGGACTGAAGCTTTCTTT
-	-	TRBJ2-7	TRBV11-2	CASSLKGYYEQYF	TGTGCCAGCAGCCTGAAGGGTTATTACGAGCAGTACTTC
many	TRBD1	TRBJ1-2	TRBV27	CASSTMGQDTYGYTF	TGTGCCAGCAGCACCATGGGACAGGACACCTATGGCTACACCTTC
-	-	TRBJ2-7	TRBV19	CASSIGGPTLYEQYF	TGTGCCAGTAGTATCGGTGGGCCTACCCTTTACGAGCAGTACTTC
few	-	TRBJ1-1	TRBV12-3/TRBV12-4	CASSLASWGTEAFF	TGTGCCAGCAGTTTAGCGAGTTGGGGAACTGAAGCTTTCTTT
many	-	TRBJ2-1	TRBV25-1	CASSEYLSSYNEQFF	TGTGCCAGCAGTGAATACCTTAGCTCCTACAATGAGCAGTTCTTC
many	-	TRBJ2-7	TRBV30	CAWSVLGGRGEQYF	TGTGCCTGGAGTGTACTGGGGGGGCGAGGCGAGCAGTACTTC
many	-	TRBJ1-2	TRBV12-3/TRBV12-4	CASSVTGNADGYTF	TGTGCCAGCAGTGTAACAGGGAATGCTGATGGCTACACCTTC
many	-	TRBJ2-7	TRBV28	CASSYTLGVTGEQYF	TGTGCCAGCAGTTATACCCTCGGCGTTACGGGCGAGCAGTACTTC
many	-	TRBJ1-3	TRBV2	CASSEGAGSGNTIYF	TGTGCCAGCAGTGAAGGGGCAGGATCTGGAAACACCATATATTTT
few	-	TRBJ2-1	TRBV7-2	CASSFGPRRLDSYNEQFF	TGTGCCAGCAGCTTTGGGCCGAGGAGACTAGACTCCTACAATGAGCAGTTCTTC
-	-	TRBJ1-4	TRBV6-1	CASSQKEEDEKLFF	TGTGCCAGCAGCCAAAAGGAGGAGGATGAAAAACTGTTTTTT
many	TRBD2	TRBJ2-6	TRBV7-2	CASSLSPTGGPFGANVLTF	TGTGCCAGCAGCTTATCCCCCACGGGAGGGCCGTTTGGGGCCAACGTCCTGACTTTC
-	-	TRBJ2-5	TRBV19	CASSIPGPIGETQYF	TGTGCCAGTAGTATTCCCGGGCCAATTGGGGAGACCCAGTACTTC
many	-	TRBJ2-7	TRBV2	CASSDGGGREQYF	TGTGCCAGCAGTGATGGTGGAGGGAGGGAGCAGTACTTC
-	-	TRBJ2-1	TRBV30	CAWRSWYEQFF	TGTGCCTGGAGAAGTTGGTATGAGCAGTTCTTC
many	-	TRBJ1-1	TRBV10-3	CAISETANTEAFF	TGTGCCATCAGTGAGACAGCGAACACTGAAGCTTTCTTT
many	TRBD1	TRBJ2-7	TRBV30	CAWREPGQGFKQYF	TGTGCCTGGAGGGAGCCGGGACAGGGGTTCAAGCAGTACTTC
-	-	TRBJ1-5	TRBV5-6	CASSYDSGQPQHF	TGTGCCAGCAGCTATGACAGTGGCCAGCCCCAGCATTTT
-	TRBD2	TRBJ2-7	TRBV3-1	CASSLGLAEGYEQYF	TGTGCCAGCAGCCTAGGACTAGCGGAGGGTTACGAGCAGTACTTC
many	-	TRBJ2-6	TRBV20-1	CSARFERGANVLTF	TGCAGTGCTAGATTCGAGAGAGGGGCCAACGTCCTGACTTTC
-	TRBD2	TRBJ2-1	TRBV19	CASSMIGTSGSWTYNEQFF	TGTGCCAGTAGTATGATAGGGACTAGCGGGAGTTGGACCTACAATGAGCAGTTCTTC
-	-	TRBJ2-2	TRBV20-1	CSARDWEAPTGELFF	TGCAGTGCTAGAGATTGGGAAGCGCCCACCGGGGAGCTGTTTTTT
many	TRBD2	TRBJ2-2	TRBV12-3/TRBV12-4	CASSFTGLAGTTGELFF	TGTGCCAGCAGTTTTACGGGACTAGCGGGAACAACCGGGGAGCTGTTTTTT
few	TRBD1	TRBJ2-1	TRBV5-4	CASSPGQGQNNEQFF	TGTGCCAGCAGCCCCGGACAGGGGCAAAACAATGAGCAGTTCTTC